This record concerns one T cell receptor (beta chain) sequence. As handled by the study authors: Reference gene primers were amplified, and this amplification served to estimate nucleated cell counts. Assay: immunoSEQ multiplex PCR; the TCRdb copy retains only in-frame clones and omits some. V and J calls and clone size are copied from that table; D and trimming were computed from the DNA. The sample contains more than 100,000 clones, around nine tenths of which appear only once. Germline trimming cut 6 bases from V and 2 bases from J; bases unmatched to any gene: 9. Germline CDR1 and CDR2: ENHRY and SYGVKD. The CDR3 has 16 residues. This entry comes from a study of blood T cell repertoires in COVID-19. Study information: The origin of the acute and convalescent COVID-19 samples was the United States, Italy and Spain.

Sequenced sample: peripheral blood. The clonotype was recovered from a man in his fifties in a cohort sampled during active COVID-19. V gene TRBV10-3 combines with J gene TRBJ1-5, with TRBD1 matching 8 bases. The CDR3 spells CAIRPGGASGNQPQHF. In DNA form, the CDR3 reads TGTGCCATCAGGCCAGGGGGCGCGTCCGGCAATCAGCCCCAGCATTTT.